These 30 T cell receptor beta chains were sequenced from one sample in a study of blood T cell repertoires in COVID-19. The data were produced by immunoSEQ multiplex PCR, yet TCRdb's version contains in-frame clones alone and is incomplete. The data contain 300,000 to 400,000 clones, 88% of them singletons. Sequenced: PBMCs or T cells enriched from blood (not recorded which). The source is a woman between 18 and 30 years old who had recovered from COVID-19.

The rearrangement joins TRBV9 to TRBJ1-1, with D perhaps matching TRBD1 (6 bases). The CDR3 is 14 amino acids. The ends were cut back, 4 bases at V and 0 bases at J, with 10 bases in the middle. Germline CDR1 reads SGDLS; CDR2 reads YYNGEE. CDR3 residues: CASSTGPVNTEAFF. In nucleotides, the CDR3 is TGTGCCAGCAGCACAGGGCCGGTGAACACTGAAGCTTTCTTT.

The V and J genes are TRBV3-1 (or the pseudogene TRBV3-2) and TRBJ1-1; perhaps TRBD1 as D (5 bases). The V gene's germline CDR1 is LGHDT and CDR2 YNNKEL (reference sequence). Trimming removed 6 bases at V and 2 bases at J, with 16 bases between. The CDR3 length is 15 residues. DNA of the CDR3: TGTGCCAGCAGTCGTGCGGGACGGTCAAACACTGAAGCTTTCTTT. Amino acids: CASSRAGRSNTEAFF.

The CDR3 loop reads CASSVDRGTQETQYF. CDR3 nucleotides: TGTGCCAGCAGCGTAGACAGGGGGACTCAAGAGACCCAGTACTTC. The chain joins TRBV9 to TRBJ2-5; 8 bases align to TRBD1. Germline-derived CDR1 and CDR2 are SGDLS and YYNGEE. V shed 0 bases, J shed 2 bases, and the junction held 3 bases outside the gene matches. The CDR3 contains 15 residues. Filled out from reference TRBV9 and TRBJ2-5, the complete variable domain reads DSGVTQTPKHLITATGQRVTLRCSPRSGDLSVYWYQQSLDQGLQFLIQYYNGEERAKGNILERFSAQQFPDLHSELNLSSLELGDSALYFCASSVDRGTQETQYFGPGTRLLVL.

The chain links TRBV25-1 to TRBJ2-1; 11 positions match TRBD2. CDR1 is MGHDK and CDR2 is SYGVNS in the germline V gene. The length of the CDR3 is 17 residues. With V trimmed by 0 bases and J by 7 bases, 8 bases remained unmatched. In DNA, the CDR3 is TGTGCCAGCAGTGAATATAGCTTTAGCGGGGGGGTAAATGAGCAGTTCTTC. Its protein product is CASSEYSFSGGVNEQFF.

The rearrangement uses TRBV3-1 (or the pseudogene TRBV3-2) and TRBJ1-4; tentatively, D is TRBD1 (5 bases). Deletions cut 7 bases from V and 8 bases from J, with 20 bases between. The CDR3 runs to 15 residues. The V gene's germline CDR1 is LGHDT and CDR2 YNNKEL (reference sequence). As DNA, the CDR3 is TGTGCCAGCAACTTCCGGGACTCATTGGGGGAAAAACTGTTTTTT. Its protein product is CASNFRDSLGEKLFF.

This clone was seen once. The chain recombines TRBV5-8 with TRBJ2-3, with 9 bases fitting TRBD2. J was trimmed by 0 bases and V by 4 bases; bases with no gene match: 6. Germline V gene sequence: CDR1 SGHTS, CDR2 YDEGEE. The CDR3 totals 16 residues. CDR3 DNA sequence: TGTGCCAGCAGCCCCCTTAGCGGGGGCAGCACAGATACGCAGTATTTT. Translating gives CASSPLSGGSTDTQYF.

The V call is TRBV11-2, the J call TRBJ1-3; 8 nucleotides match TRBD1. This CDR3 is built from 15 residues. Germline V gene sequence: CDR1 SGHAT, CDR2 FQNNGV. V was pared by 5 bases and J by 0 bases, with 3 bases of the junction left unmatched. The DNA of the CDR3 is TGTGCCAGCAGCCCGGGGACAGGCTCTGGAAACACCATATATTTT. Encoded protein: CASSPGTGSGNTIYF. The full variable domain, with the rest looked up from reference TRBV11-2 and TRBJ1-3, is EAGVAQSPRYKIIEKRQSVAFWCNPISGHATLYWYQQILGQGPKLLIQFQNNGVVDDSQLPKDRFSAERLKGVDSTLKIQPAKLEDSAVYLCASSPGTGSGNTIYFGEGSWLTVV.

This rearrangement joins TRBV11-2 to TRBJ2-5, with 7 bases identical to TRBD2. CDR3 size: 13 residues. V lost 0 bases and J lost 5; bases outside the gene matches: 0. CDR1 is SGHAT and CDR2 is FQNNGV in the germline V gene. CDR3 sequence (DNA): TGTGCCAGCAGCTTAGAACTAGCGGAGACCCAGTACTTC. Translation gives CASSLELAETQYF.

The genes are TRBV25-1 and TRBJ1-6; D uncertain. The CDR3 has 13 amino acids. V lost 6 bases and J 12 bases, leaving 15 bases between the germline ends. The germline V gene has CDR1 MGHDK and CDR2 SYGVNS. DNA of the CDR3: TGTGCCAGCAGCACGACGGGGTTCGTACCCCTCCACTTT. It translates to CASSTTGFVPLHF. The full variable domain, completed using reference TRBV25-1 and TRBJ1-6, is EADIYQTPRYLVIGTGKKITLECSQTMGHDKMYWYQQDPGMELHLIHYSYGVNSTEKGDLSSESTVSRIRTEHFPLTLESARPSHTSQYLCASSTTGFVPLHFGNGTRLTVT.

The sample holds one count of this clone. V usage is TRBV7-3 and J usage is TRBJ1-1; D perhaps matches TRBD1 (6 bases). This CDR3 is 15 amino acids long. The germline CDR1 and CDR2 sequences are SGHTA and FQGTGA. The V and J ends lost 2 bases and 3 bases respectively, with 13 bases between them. CDR3 loop: CASSLDNRVDTEAFF. The CDR3 DNA is TGTGCCAGCAGCTTAGACAACAGGGTCGACACTGAAGCTTTCTTT.

The chain carries TRBV28 and TRBJ1-1; the D gene is possibly TRBD1 (6 bases). There are 15 residues in the CDR3. Germline CDR1 and CDR2: MDHEN and SYDVKM. V lost 6 bases to trimming and J lost 0 bases, with 14 bases between them. Here the CDR3 reads CASRSGVGVNTEAFF. The CDR3 bases are TGTGCCAGCAGATCAGGGGTGGGCGTGAACACTGAAGCTTTCTTT.

The chain employs TRBV2 and TRBJ1-3; 7 bases agree with TRBD1. CDR1 SNHLY and CDR2 FYNNEI come from the germline V gene. V lost 2 bases and J lost 4; bases outside the gene matches: 8. The CDR3 is made up of 16 amino acids. For the CDR3, the DNA is TGTGCCAGCAGTGAACGATGGATAGGGGGCGGAAACACCATATATTTT. Amino acids: CASSERWIGGGNTIYF. Complete variable domain (other parts from reference TRBV2 and TRBJ1-3): EPEVTQTPSHQVTQMGQEVILRCVPISNHLYFYWYRQILGQKVEFLVSFYNNEISEKSEIFDDQFSVERPDGSNFTLKIRSTKLEDSAMYFCASSERWIGGGNTIYFGEGSWLTVV.

V usage is TRBV2 and J usage is TRBJ2-2, with 8 bases identical to TRBD2. CDR1 is SNHLY and CDR2 is FYNNEI in the germline V gene. The ends lost 7 bases at V and 0 bases at J; junction bases unmatched: 10. The CDR3 totals 17 residues. The CDR3 sequence is CASTPGGVRTNTGELFF. The CDR3 DNA follows: TGTGCCAGCACCCCCGGGGGGGTCAGGACGAACACCGGGGAGCTGTTTTTT.

The CDR3 loop is CASSPGTANEKLFF. CDR3 nucleotides: TGTGCCAGCAGCCCCGGGACAGCCAATGAAAAACTGTTTTTT. V and J are TRBV2 and TRBJ1-4, with 7 bases matching TRBD1. Germline loops: CDR1 SNHLY, CDR2 FYNNEI. The CDR3 is made up of 14 amino acids. The V gene end was trimmed by 6 bases and the J gene end by 5 bases; junction bases not matched to a gene: 6.

This chain connects TRBV19 to TRBJ1-1, with TRBD1 matching over 12 bases. This CDR3 region has 15 residues. The V gene's germline CDR1 is LNHDA and CDR2 SQIVND (reference sequence). V trimming: 5 bases; J trimming: 6 bases; junction bases outside the gene matches: 7. In nucleotides, the CDR3 is TGTGCCAGTAGTCCGGGGACAGGGGGCGCAGCTGAAGCTTTCTTT. It is translated as CASSPGTGGAAEAFF.

The chain couples TRBV9 to TRBJ1-3; D not certain. This CDR3 has 15 amino acids. The V end lost 4 bases, the J end lost 0 bases, and 11 bases lay between the germline ends. CDR1 and CDR2 from the germline V gene are SGDLS and YYNGEE. The CDR3 bases are TGTGCCAGCAGCCCCACTAGAGCCTCTGGAAACACCATATATTTT. Translating it yields CASSPTRASGNTIYF.

The V call is TRBV6-7, the J call TRBJ1-1, with D possibly TRBD1 on 6 matching bases. TRBV6-7 is an open reading frame whose function is uncertain. V dropped 1 base and J dropped 1 base, with 7 bases sitting between them. The CDR3 is made up of 14 amino acids. DNA of the CDR3: TGTGCCAGCAGTTACTGGACAGAGAACACTGAAGCTTTCTTT. Its translation is CASSYWTENTEAFF.

J is TRBJ1-2 and V is TRBV10-3; weak D call: TRBD1 (6 bases). The CDR3 contains 14 residues. V was pared by 6 bases and J by 8 bases, with 19 bases between. CDR1 and CDR2 from the germline V gene are ENHRY and SYGVKD. CDR3: CAIRSGPEGGGYTF. DNA of the CDR3: TGTGCCATCAGGTCGGGACCGGAGGGGGGGGGCTACACCTTC.

The chain carries TRBV5-6 and TRBJ1-5; D remains ambiguous. The germline V and J ends were trimmed by 1 base and 2 bases, with 7 bases remaining between them. In germline, CDR1 is SGHDT, CDR2 YYEEEE. The CDR3 length is 14 residues. CDR3 sequence reads: CASSLRRGNQPQHF. The CDR3 nucleotides are TGTGCCAGCAGCTTGCGACGGGGCAATCAGCCCCAGCATTTT.

The chain is built from TRBV10-3 and TRBJ1-5; D gene ambiguous. The CDR3 spans 14 residues. Looked up from germline, CDR1 is ENHRY and CDR2 is SYGVKD. V shed 8 bases and J shed 2 bases, with 13 bases lying between them. CDR3 bases: TGTGCCATCGCGCCCTCCCAGGGCAATCAGCCCCAGCATTTT. Translated, it gives CAIAPSQGNQPQHF.

The chain joins TRBV5-6 to TRBJ1-6; maybe TRBD1 (5 bases). CDR1 is SGHDT, CDR2 YYEEEE, per germline. Trimming left V 4 bases short and J 8 bases short, with 16 bases between. CDR3 length: 15 residues. CDR3 protein: CASSLGPGGDSPLHF. CDR3 in DNA: TGTGCCAGCAGCCTCGGGCCGGGGGGAGATTCACCCCTCCACTTT.

V usage is TRBV13 and J usage is TRBJ1-6; tentative D call: TRBD1 (6 bases). V gave up 0 bases and J gave up 7 bases, with 7 bases separating them. Per germline, CDR1 PRHDT and CDR2 FYEKMQ (reference sequence). The CDR3 runs to 14 residues. This CDR3 is CASSLGQGNSPLHF. The CDR3 DNA follows: TGTGCCAGCAGCTTAGGTCAGGGGAATTCACCCCTCCACTTT. Full variable domain (missing parts from reference TRBV13 and TRBJ1-6): AAGVIQSPRHLIKEKRETATLKCYPIPRHDTVYWYQQGPGQDPQFLISFYEKMQSDKGSIPDRFSAQQFSDYHSELNMSSLELGDSALYFCASSLGQGNSPLHFGNGTRLTVT.

For this clone: A much bigger clone sits one base away, suggesting this may be a read error. Other DNA sequences in the sample encode the same CDR3. The chain recombines TRBV2 with TRBJ2-3, with 10 bases identical to TRBD2. V shed 2 bases, J shed 1 base, and the junction held 0 bases outside the gene matches. The length of the CDR3 is 15 residues. The germline CDR1 and CDR2 sequences are SNHLY and FYNNEI. The DNA of the CDR3 is TGTGCCAGCAGTGAACTAGCGGGGGGCACAGATACGCAGTATTTT. Translated: CASSELAGGTDTQYF.

The chain uses TRBV5-4 and TRBJ2-2; the D gene is possibly TRBD1 (7 bases). Trimming removed 4 bases at V and 6 bases at J, with 25 bases between. The CDR3 spans 18 residues. Germline-derived CDR1 and CDR2 are SGHNT and YYREEE (reference sequence). The CDR3 DNA reads as TGTGCCAGCAGCCATCGCAGGGGGGACTGGGGTGGATCCGGGGAGCTGTTTTTT. Encoded protein: CASSHRRGDWGGSGELFF.

This chain links TRBV9 with TRBJ1-2, with D unresolved. This CDR3 region has 15 residues. Germline assignment: CDR1 SGDLS and CDR2 YYNGEE. Trimming shortened V by 4 bases and J by 4 bases, and 17 bases separated the two germline ends. In nucleotides, the CDR3 is TGTGCCAGCAGCCCCCCCGAGAGGGAAGGCTATGGCTACACCTTC. Its translation is CASSPPEREGYGYTF.

The gene calls are TRBV10-3 and TRBJ2-3, with 8 bases fitting TRBD1. V lost 6 bases and J lost 5; bases outside the gene matches: 13. Germline V gene lookup returns CDR1 ENHRY and CDR2 SYGVKD. The CDR3 is 16 amino acids. DNA of the CDR3: TGTGCCATCAGAGACAGGGGACTCCCACGCGGAGATACGCAGTATTTT. Translation gives CAIRDRGLPRGDTQYF.

V is TRBV27 and J is TRBJ2-7; TRBD1 matches 11 bases. The CDR3 contains 12 residues. Germline loops: CDR1 MNHEY, CDR2 SMNVEV (reference sequence). With V trimmed by 8 bases and J by 3 bases, 0 bases remained unmatched. CDR3 DNA sequence: TGTGCCAGCGGGACAGGGGGCTACGAGCAGTACTTC. This codes for CASGTGGYEQYF.

The chain combines TRBV6-5 with TRBJ1-1; D is unresolved. The CDR3 runs to 13 residues. The ends were cut back, 7 bases at V and 1 base at J, with 10 bases in the middle. In germline, CDR1 is MNHEY, CDR2 SVGAGI. The CDR3 spells CASTTIGNTEAFF. Written as DNA, the CDR3 is TGTGCCAGCACTACTATTGGGAACACTGAAGCTTTCTTT.

The rearrangement joins TRBV5-1 to TRBJ1-6, with D possibly TRBD1 on 5 matching bases. Trimming removed 4 bases from V and 14 bases from J, with 19 bases in between. Germline assignment: CDR1 SGHRS and CDR2 YFSETQ. The CDR3 length is 14 residues. This CDR3 reads CASSRGGDSLSLHF. CDR3 DNA sequence: TGCGCCAGCAGCCGGGGGGGTGACTCACTATCCCTCCACTTT.

This chain joins TRBV9 and TRBJ2-1; TRBD1 might be the D (6 bases). The V and J ends lost 0 bases and 0 bases respectively, with 7 bases between them. The CDR3 extends over 15 amino acids. Germline V gene lookup returns CDR1 SGDLS and CDR2 YYNGEE. The CDR3 reads CASSVGTVSYNEQFF. CDR3 coding DNA: TGTGCCAGCAGCGTAGGGACAGTCTCCTACAATGAGCAGTTCTTC. Based on the CDR3 plus reference TRBV9 and TRBJ2-1, the full variable domain is DSGVTQTPKHLITATGQRVTLRCSPRSGDLSVYWYQQSLDQGLQFLIQYYNGEERAKGNILERFSAQQFPDLHSELNLSSLELGDSALYFCASSVGTVSYNEQFFGPGTRLTVL.